The 10 T cell receptor beta chains below all came from one sample that was sequenced in a study of cytomegalovirus exposure and HLA in healthy donors. Researchers ran the PCR with 60 Vbeta and 13 Jbeta primers. The protocol was immunoSEQ multiplex PCR, while the TCRdb copy is restricted to in-frame clones and leaves out a portion. The sample has fewer than 250,000 clones; roughly 87% are singletons. Sample: PBMCs. These receptors originate from a boy aged 2 to 10 in good health and CMV-seronegative.

This chain joins TRBV7-6 and TRBJ2-7; perhaps TRBD2 as D (6 bases). The CDR3 contains 15 residues. The ends were cut back, 5 bases at V and 1 base at J, with 15 bases in the middle. Germline CDR1 reads SGHVS; CDR2 reads FNYEAQ. The CDR3 loop reads CASSPTGTASYEQYF. CDR3 nucleotides: TGTGCCAGCAGCCCCACCGGGACTGCGTCCTACGAGCAGTACTTC.

The V gene is TRBV10-3, the J gene TRBJ2-7; a possible D gene is TRBD2 (5 bases). V was pared by 4 bases and J by 2 bases, with 12 bases between. Germline V gene data show CDR1 as ENHRY and CDR2 as SYGVKD. The CDR3 is 14 residues long. CDR3 sequence: CAISAAGLTYEQYF. The CDR3 nucleotides read TGTGCCATCAGTGCCGCGGGCCTTACCTACGAGCAGTACTTC.

The rearrangement links TRBV4-2 to TRBJ2-3, with a weak D call TRBD2 (7 bases). The CDR3 is 18 amino acids. Trimming took 3 bases from V and 4 from J, leaving 23 bases between them. In germline, CDR1 is LGHNA, CDR2 YNFKEQ. The CDR3 nucleotides read TGTGCCAGCAGCCACTGGGGGGGGCCTAGTCCTTCGCCAGATACGCAGTATTTT. Translating it yields CASSHWGGPSPSPDTQYF.

CDR3 sequence reads: CASSHDSLSSYNEQFF. The DNA of the CDR3 is TGTGCCAGTAGCCACGACAGCTTGAGCTCCTACAATGAGCAGTTCTTC. The V and J genes are TRBV19 and TRBJ2-1, with D possibly being TRBD1 (5 bases). Germline V gene lookup returns CDR1 LNHDA and CDR2 SQIVND (reference sequence). This CDR3 has 16 residues. V lost 6 bases to trimming and J lost 0 bases, with 15 bases between them.

J is TRBJ1-1 and V is TRBV6-1; D might be TRBD1 (5 bases). The CDR3 loop spans 14 amino acids. Germline CDR1 MNHNS, CDR2 SASEGT. With 11 bases removed from V and 8 bases from J, the gap between germline ends came to 24 bases. In DNA, the CDR3 is TGTGCCTCCACGCTCCCCGGGACTCGGCTAGAAGCTTTCTTT. It encodes CASTLPGTRLEAFF.

The chain joins TRBV28 to TRBJ2-5; 11 bases are shared with TRBD2. Matching the DNA end better, TRBJ2-7 makes the J call doubtful. Germline-derived CDR1 and CDR2 are MDHEN and SYDVKM. The CDR3 contains 15 residues. This CDR3 is CASNPAGLAAYEQYF. CDR3 sequence (DNA): TGTGCCAGCAACCCTGCGGGACTAGCGGCTTACGAGCAGTACTTC.

The chain combines TRBV7-8 with TRBJ1-2; possible D gene TRBD1, 5 bases. Germline loops: CDR1 SGHVS, CDR2 FQNEAQ. The V end lost 4 bases, the J end lost 4 bases, and 13 bases lay between the germline ends. This CDR3 contains 14 residues. CDR3 in amino acids: CASSSWTSLYGYTF. The CDR3 region has the DNA TGTGCCAGCAGCTCCTGGACAAGCCTCTATGGCTACACCTTC.

As for this clone: Other DNA sequences in the same sample also yield this CDR3. The gene calls are TRBV28 and TRBJ2-7; D perhaps matches TRBD2 (5 bases). Trimming left V 3 bases short and J 2 bases short, with 11 bases between. The germline gives CDR1 MDHEN, CDR2 SYDVKM. There are 14 residues in the CDR3. The CDR3 loop reads CASSFGLAAYEQYF. The CDR3 DNA reads TGTGCCAGCAGTTTCGGGCTAGCCGCCTACGAGCAGTACTTC.

This clone was detected a few times. The chain is built from TRBV7-9 and TRBJ1-1, with D possibly being TRBD1 (5 bases). Trimming removed 4 bases at V and 0 bases at J, with 12 bases between. Germline V gene lookup returns CDR1 SEHNR and CDR2 FQNEAQ (reference sequence). The CDR3 runs 15 residues. The CDR3 loop is CASSSYNRMNTEAFF. CDR3 DNA sequence: TGTGCCAGCAGCTCTTACAACAGGATGAACACTGAAGCTTTCTTT.

CDR3 amino acids: CALRGVAGPLGQYF. In DNA form, the CDR3 reads TGTGCCCTCCGAGGTGTAGCGGGTCCTCTTGGGCAGTACTTC. V usage is TRBV30 and J usage is TRBJ2-7, with TRBD2 matching 7 bases. With V trimmed by 8 bases and J by 9 bases, 19 bases remained unmatched. Germline V lookup: CDR1 GTSNPN, CDR2 SVGIG (reference sequence). This CDR3 is 14 amino acids long.